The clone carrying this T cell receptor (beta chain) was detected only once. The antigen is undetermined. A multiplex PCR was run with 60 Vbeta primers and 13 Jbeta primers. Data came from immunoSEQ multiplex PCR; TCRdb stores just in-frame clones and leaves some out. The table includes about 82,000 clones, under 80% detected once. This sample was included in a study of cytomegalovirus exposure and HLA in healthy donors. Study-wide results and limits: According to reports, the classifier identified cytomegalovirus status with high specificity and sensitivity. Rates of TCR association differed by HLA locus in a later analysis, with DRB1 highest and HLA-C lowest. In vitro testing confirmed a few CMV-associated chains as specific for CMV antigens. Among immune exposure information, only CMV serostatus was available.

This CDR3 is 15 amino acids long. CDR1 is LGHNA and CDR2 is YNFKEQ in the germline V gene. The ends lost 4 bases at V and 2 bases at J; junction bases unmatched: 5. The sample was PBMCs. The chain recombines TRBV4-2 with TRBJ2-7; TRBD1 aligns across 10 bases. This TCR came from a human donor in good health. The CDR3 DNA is TGTGCCAGCAGCCGAGAGACAGGGGGCGCCTACGAGCAGTACTTC. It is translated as CASSRETGGAYEQYF.